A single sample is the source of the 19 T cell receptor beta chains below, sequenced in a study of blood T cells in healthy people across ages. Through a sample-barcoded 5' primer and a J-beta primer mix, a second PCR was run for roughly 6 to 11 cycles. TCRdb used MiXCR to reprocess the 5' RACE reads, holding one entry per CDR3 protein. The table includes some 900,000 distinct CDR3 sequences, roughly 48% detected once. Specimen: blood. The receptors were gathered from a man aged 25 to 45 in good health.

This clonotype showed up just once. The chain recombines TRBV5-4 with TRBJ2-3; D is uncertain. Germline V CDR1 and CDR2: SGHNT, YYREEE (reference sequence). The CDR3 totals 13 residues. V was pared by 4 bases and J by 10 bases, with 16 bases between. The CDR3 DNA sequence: TGTGCCAGCAGCCTGGACCGAAAGCGAGCGCAGTATTTT. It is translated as CASSLDRKRAQYF.

The CDR3 DNA sequence: TGTGCCAGCAGCGTAGCACTTGAGGGCACTGAAGCTTTCTTT. It specifies CASSVALEGTEAFF. The chain carries TRBV9 and TRBJ1-1; no clear D. V was cut by 0 bases and J by 4 bases, with 10 bases left in between. Germline CDR1 reads SGDLS; CDR2 reads YYNGEE. The CDR3 spans 14 residues.

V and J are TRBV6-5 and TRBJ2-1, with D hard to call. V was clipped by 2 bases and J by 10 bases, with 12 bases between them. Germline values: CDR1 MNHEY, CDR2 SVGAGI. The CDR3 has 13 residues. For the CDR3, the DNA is TGTGCCAGCAGTTACGGTCCTTTACCGGAGCAGTTCTTC. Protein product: CASSYGPLPEQFF.

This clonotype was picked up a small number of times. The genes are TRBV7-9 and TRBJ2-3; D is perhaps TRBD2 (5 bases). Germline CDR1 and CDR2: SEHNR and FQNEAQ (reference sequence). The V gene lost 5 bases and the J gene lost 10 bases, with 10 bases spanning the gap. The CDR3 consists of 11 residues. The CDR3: CASSPVGAQYF. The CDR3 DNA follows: TGTGCCAGCAGCCCCGTCGGGGCGCAGTATTTT. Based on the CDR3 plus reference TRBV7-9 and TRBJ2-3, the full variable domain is DTGVSQNPRHKITKRGQNVTFRCDPISEHNRLYWYRQTLGQGPEFLTYFQNEAQLEKSRLLSDRFSAERPKGSFSTLEIQRTEQGDSAMYLCASSPVGAQYFGPGTRLTVL.

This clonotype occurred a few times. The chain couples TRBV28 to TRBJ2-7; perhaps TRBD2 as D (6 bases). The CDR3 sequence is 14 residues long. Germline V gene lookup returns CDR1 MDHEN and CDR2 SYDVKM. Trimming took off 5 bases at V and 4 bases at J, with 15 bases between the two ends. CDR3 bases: TGTGCCAGCAGTATAGGAGGGAACTCTTACGAGCAGTACTTC. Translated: CASSIGGNSYEQYF. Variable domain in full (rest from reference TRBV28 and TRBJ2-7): DVKVTQSSRYLVKRTGEKVFLECVQDMDHENMFWYRQDPGLGLRLIYFSYDVKMKEKGDIPEGYSVSREKKERFSLILESASTNQTSMYLCASSIGGNSYEQYFGPGTRLTVT.

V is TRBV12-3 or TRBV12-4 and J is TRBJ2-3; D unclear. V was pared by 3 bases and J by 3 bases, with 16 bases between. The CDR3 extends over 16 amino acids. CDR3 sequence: CASSLPLVGNTDTQYF. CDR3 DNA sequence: TGTGCCAGCAGTTTGCCCCTTGTGGGTAATACAGATACGCAGTATTTT.

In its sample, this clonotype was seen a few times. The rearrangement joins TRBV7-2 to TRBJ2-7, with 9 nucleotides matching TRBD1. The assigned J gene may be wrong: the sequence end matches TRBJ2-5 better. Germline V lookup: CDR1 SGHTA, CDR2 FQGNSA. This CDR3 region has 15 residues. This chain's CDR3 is CASSIPGQGGETQYF. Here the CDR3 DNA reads TGTGCCAGCAGCATACCGGGACAGGGAGGAGAGACCCAGTACTTC.

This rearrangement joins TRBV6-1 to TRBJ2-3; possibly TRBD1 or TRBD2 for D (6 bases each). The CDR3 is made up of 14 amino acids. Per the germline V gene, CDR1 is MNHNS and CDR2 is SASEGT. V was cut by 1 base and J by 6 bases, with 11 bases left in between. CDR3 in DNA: TGTGCCAGCAGTGAAGGGGGGGCGCGGGATACGCAGTATTTT. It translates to CASSEGGARDTQYF.

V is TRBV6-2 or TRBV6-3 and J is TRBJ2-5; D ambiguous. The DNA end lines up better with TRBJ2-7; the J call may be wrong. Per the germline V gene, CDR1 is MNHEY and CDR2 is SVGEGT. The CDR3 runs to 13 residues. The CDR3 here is CASKEDGISEQYF. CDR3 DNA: TGTGCCAGCAAGGAAGACGGAATATCCGAGCAGTACTTC.

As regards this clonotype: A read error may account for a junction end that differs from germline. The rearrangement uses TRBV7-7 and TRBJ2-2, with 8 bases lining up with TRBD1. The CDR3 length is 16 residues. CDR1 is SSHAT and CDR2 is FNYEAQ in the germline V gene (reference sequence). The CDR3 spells CASSSDRGQNTGELFF. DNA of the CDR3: TGTGCTAGCAGCTCCGACAGGGGACAGAACACCGGGGAGCTGTTTTTT.

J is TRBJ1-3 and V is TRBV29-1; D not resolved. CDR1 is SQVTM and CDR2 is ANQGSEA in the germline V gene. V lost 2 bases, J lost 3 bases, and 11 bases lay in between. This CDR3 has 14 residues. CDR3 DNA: TGCAGCGTTGAACTGGCTAGACATGGAAACACCATATATTTT. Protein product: CSVELARHGNTIYF.

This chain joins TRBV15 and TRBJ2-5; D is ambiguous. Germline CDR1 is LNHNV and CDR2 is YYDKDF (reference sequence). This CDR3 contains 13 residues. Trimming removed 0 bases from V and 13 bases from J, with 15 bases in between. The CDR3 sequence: CATSRDPFAGGYF. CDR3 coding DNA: TGTGCCACCAGCAGAGATCCCTTTGCCGGTGGGTACTTC.

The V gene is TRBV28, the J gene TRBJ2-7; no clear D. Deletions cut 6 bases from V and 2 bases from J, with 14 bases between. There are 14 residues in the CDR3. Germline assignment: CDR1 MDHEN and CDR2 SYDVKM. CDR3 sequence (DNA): TGTGCCAGCAGGACTCAGTGGGCCGCCTACGAGCAGTACTTC. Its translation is CASRTQWAAYEQYF.

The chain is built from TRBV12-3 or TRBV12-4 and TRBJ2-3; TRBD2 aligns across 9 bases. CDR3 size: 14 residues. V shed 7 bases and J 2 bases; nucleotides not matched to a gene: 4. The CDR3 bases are TGTGCCAGCAAGCCTAGCGGGGCCACAGATACGCAGTATTTT. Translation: CASKPSGATDTQYF.

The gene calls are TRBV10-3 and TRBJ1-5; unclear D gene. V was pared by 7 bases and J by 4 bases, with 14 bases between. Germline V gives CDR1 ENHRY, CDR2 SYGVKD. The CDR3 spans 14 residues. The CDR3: CAITYTGSNQPQHF. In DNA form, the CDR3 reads TGTGCCATCACGTACACGGGATCGAATCAGCCCCAGCATTTT.

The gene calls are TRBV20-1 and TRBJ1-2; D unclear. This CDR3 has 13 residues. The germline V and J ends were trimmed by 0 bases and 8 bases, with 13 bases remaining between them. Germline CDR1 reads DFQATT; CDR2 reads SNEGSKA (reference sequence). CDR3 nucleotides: TGCAGTGCTAGAGATGGGTCTTTGGGGGGCTACACCTTC. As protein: CSARDGSLGGYTF.

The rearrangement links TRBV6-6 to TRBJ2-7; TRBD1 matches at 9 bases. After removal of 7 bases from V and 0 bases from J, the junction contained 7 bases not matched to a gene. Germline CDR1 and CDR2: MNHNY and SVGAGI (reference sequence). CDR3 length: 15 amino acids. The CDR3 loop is CASIPGQGSSYEQYF. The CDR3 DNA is TGTGCCAGCATTCCGGGACAGGGAAGCTCCTACGAGCAGTACTTC.

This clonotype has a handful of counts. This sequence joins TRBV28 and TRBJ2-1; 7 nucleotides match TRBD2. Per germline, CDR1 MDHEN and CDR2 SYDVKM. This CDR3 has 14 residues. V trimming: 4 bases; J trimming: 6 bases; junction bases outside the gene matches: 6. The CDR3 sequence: CASSYGGGINEQFF. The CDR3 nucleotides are TGTGCCAGCAGTTACGGGGGAGGGATCAATGAGCAGTTCTTC.

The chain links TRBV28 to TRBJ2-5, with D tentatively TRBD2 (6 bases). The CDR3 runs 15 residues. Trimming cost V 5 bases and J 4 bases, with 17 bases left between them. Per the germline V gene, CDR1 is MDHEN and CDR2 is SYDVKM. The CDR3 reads CASSLTLTRTETQYF. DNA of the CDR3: TGTGCCAGCAGTCTCACCCTGACTAGGACAGAGACCCAGTACTTC.